Given below is one T cell receptor beta chain in context. What it recognizes is unknown. The sample belongs to a study of PD-1 blockade in classical Hodgkin lymphoma. The CDR3 is 16 residues long. Germline values: CDR1 SGDLS, CDR2 YYNGEE. The V end was cut by 0 bases, the J end by 2 bases, with 12 bases between. The study, taken as a whole, reports: A reduction in baseline TCR diversity was reportedly seen in newly diagnosed patients relative to healthy donors. The study found complete responders had baseline diversity similar to newly diagnosed patients.

Profiling relied on immunoSEQ multiplex PCR, and the TCRdb table lists in-frame clones only, not all of them. This sample has tens of thousands of clones, with approximately 80% found just once. As to time point: cycle 4 day 1 (C4D1), after 5 to 7 weeks of nivolumab. Every single patient, without exception, relapsed after autologous stem cell transplantation, and brentuximab vedotin exposure varied. Patients showed best responses of complete response, partial response or progressive disease. The TCR sequence derives from a human donor with classical Hodgkin lymphoma. J is TRBJ1-3 and V is TRBV9; D not resolved. This specimen was peripheral blood mononuclear cells (PBMCs), taken before the fourth cycle of nivolumab. CDR3 loop: CASSVAGGPTGNTIYF. In DNA, the CDR3 is TGTGCCAGCAGCGTAGCCGGAGGACCGACTGGAAACACCATATATTTT.